This note documents a single TCR beta chain sequence. Antigen unknown. These data originate in a study of CD4+ T cells in melanoma. Study outcomes and limitations: CD8+ T cell, macrophage and B cell function reportedly correlated with neoantigen-specific CD4+ T cells. Neoantigen-specific CD4+ T cells in melanoma reportedly had diverse differentiation states.

The CDR3 length is 12 residues. V lost 5 bases, J lost 8 bases, and 10 bases lay in between. The germline V gene encodes CDR1 MNHEY and CDR2 SVGAGI. The protocol was immunoSEQ multiplex PCR, while the TCRdb copy is restricted to in-frame clones and leaves out a portion. The repertoire holds about 110,000 clones, with 80% to 95% as singletons. The gene calls are TRBV6-5 and TRBJ2-1; no firm D call. This clonotype was obtained from a human donor with melanoma. The sample consisted of peripheral blood. In nucleotides, the CDR3 is TGTGCCAGCAGTCCCTCGACGGATGAGCAGTTCTTC. The encoded protein is CASSPSTDEQFF.